This T cell receptor beta chain originates from a study of early T cells in non-severe SARS-CoV-2 infection. Overall study context: The chains were unpaired, and the sequenced material was bulk RNA from unsorted whole blood. Study results and caveats: Sequences matched to VDJdb favored anti-spike CD8 responses, while private and CD4 specificities were missed.

Attachment of unique molecular identifiers to individual cDNA molecules was performed. TCRdb recomputed calls from the 5' RACE reads with MiXCR, one row per CDR3 protein. The sample shows about 81,000 distinct CDR3 sequences, roughly 6% of them seen only once. The CDR3 spans 14 residues. Germline values: CDR1 SGHTA, CDR2 FQGNSA. V lost 2 bases and J 5 bases, leaving 9 bases between the germline ends. There are a few counts of this clonotype. Its specificity is unknown. Specimen: whole blood. The clonotype comes from an adult who was a healthcare worker with PCR-confirmed SARS-CoV-2 infection or an uninfected control (not recorded which). This chain links TRBV7-2 with TRBJ1-4; tentatively, D is TRBD1 (6 bases). Here the CDR3 reads CASSLQGRNEKLFF. CDR3 DNA: TGTGCCAGCAGCTTACAGGGGAGAAATGAAAAACTGTTTTTT.